This record concerns one T cell receptor beta chain sequence. Its specificity is unknown. The data stem from a study of CD8+CD57+ T cells in acquired aplastic anemia. In the study overall: Yields of DNA that came from sorted CD4+ and CD8+ cells averaged about 3.5 ug. An average of about 10.8 million reads for CD4+ cells was obtained from healthy donors. The study, taken as a whole, reports: Fewer than 35 sequences, all CD8+ CDR3, were shared between patients and controls. For CD8+ Simpson's diversity, patients and controls showed no significant difference.

Genomic DNA templated the TCR beta VDJ and CDR3 profiling. Via MiXCR, TCRdb re-called the reads, giving one row per CDR3 protein. Of just over 400,000 distinct CDR3 sequences listed, about two thirds are singletons. Sequencing was done on a sample of sorted CD4+, CD8+, or CD8+CD57+ T cells (not recorded which) from PBMCs. The sequence was collected from a human donor in good health, serving as a control.

The CDR3 protein is CASMTKDSSNTEAFF. The DNA for the CDR3 is TGTGCCAGCATGACAAAAGACAGTTCTAACACTGAAGCTTTCTTT. This chain joins TRBV6-1 and TRBJ1-1; D perhaps matches TRBD1 (5 bases). V lost 7 bases to trimming and J lost 2 bases, with 17 bases between them. The CDR3 consists of 15 residues. Germline assignment: CDR1 MNHNS and CDR2 SASEGT.